The 23 T cell receptor beta chains given below trace back to one sample, sequenced in a study of siplizumab effects on memory and regulatory T cells. The repertoire was sequenced with immunoSEQ multiplex PCR; TCRdb's copy has only in-frame clones and lacks some. The table lists roughly 60,000 clones, nearly 98% of them singletons. Sequencing used naive CD8+ T cells sorted from blood. These receptors all come from a human donor in good health.

This chain joins TRBV29-1 and TRBJ2-7, with TRBD2 as a possible D gene (7 bases). Trimming took off 5 bases at V and 0 bases at J, with 11 bases between the two ends. The CDR3 is made up of 13 amino acids. CDR1 and CDR2 (germline): SQVTM, ANQGSEA. The chain's CDR3 is CSVRGASSYEQYF. The CDR3 bases are TGCAGCGTTCGGGGGGCGAGCTCCTACGAGCAGTACTTC.

The chain carries TRBV27 and TRBJ2-6; perhaps TRBD1 as D (6 bases). Germline CDR1 reads MNHEY; CDR2 reads SMNVEV (reference sequence). There are 16 residues in the CDR3. V dropped 3 bases and J dropped 2 bases, with 11 bases sitting between them. CDR3 nucleotides: TGTGCCAGCAGTTTCCTTCCAGGGGCTGGGGCCAACGTCCTGACTTTC. This codes for CASSFLPGAGANVLTF.

This clone showed up just once. The genes are TRBV4-2 and TRBJ2-1; 9 bases align to TRBD2. Germline CDR1 and CDR2: LGHNA and YNFKEQ. V was pared by 4 bases and J by 5 bases, with 3 bases of the junction left unmatched. The CDR3 length is 14 residues. The CDR3 DNA sequence: TGTGCCAGCAGCCCTAGCGGGGTTGACAATGAGCAGTTCTTC. Its translation: CASSPSGVDNEQFF.

For this clone: Other DNA sequences in this sample translate to the same CDR3. The CDR3 sequence is CSARQSPYEQYF. In DNA form, the CDR3 reads TGCAGCGCTAGGCAGTCCCCCTACGAGCAGTACTTC. J is TRBJ2-7 and V is TRBV29-1; unclear D gene. CDR3 length equals 12 residues. Trimming left V 7 bases short and J 2 bases short, with 12 bases between. Germline V lookup: CDR1 SQVTM, CDR2 ANQGSEA.

The chain carries TRBV27 and TRBJ2-7; possibly TRBD1 for D (6 bases). CDR1 and CDR2 (germline): MNHEY, SMNVEV (reference sequence). The V end was cut by 0 bases, the J end by 1 base, with 7 bases between. This CDR3 contains 14 residues. DNA of the CDR3: TGTGCCAGCAGTTTATCAACAGGGTCCTACGAGCAGTACTTC. Residues: CASSLSTGSYEQYF.

The chain combines TRBV27 with TRBJ2-5, with D possibly matching TRBD1 (5 bases). The germline V and J ends were trimmed by 7 bases and 5 bases, with 17 bases remaining between them. Germline assignment: CDR1 MNHEY and CDR2 SMNVEV (reference sequence). The CDR3 is 14 amino acids. CDR3 sequence (DNA): TGTGCCAGCACTCCCCTAGGGGTAAAGGAGACCCAGTACTTC. Amino acid sequence: CASTPLGVKETQYF.

The chain has TRBV4-1 and TRBJ2-7, with D possibly matching TRBD2 (6 bases). The V and J ends lost 2 bases and 3 bases respectively, with 17 bases between them. The CDR3 is 16 amino acids. Germline CDR1 reads MGHRA; CDR2 reads YSYEKL. The CDR3 DNA is TGCGCCAGCAGCCAAAGATCGGGGGACCCCGTCTACGAGCAGTACTTC. The encoded protein is CASSQRSGDPVYEQYF.

The rearrangement uses TRBV7-7 and TRBJ1-5; D remains ambiguous. Trimming took 5 bases from V and 4 from J, leaving 12 bases between them. CDR3 length: 14 residues. Per the germline V gene, CDR1 is SSHAT and CDR2 is FNYEAQ (reference sequence). Here the CDR3 reads CASSSRRGNQPQHF. CDR3 bases: TGTGCCAGCAGCAGTAGGCGCGGGAATCAGCCCCAGCATTTT.

V gene TRBV2 combines with J gene TRBJ2-6; D is possibly TRBD1 (6 bases). The CDR3 sequence is 16 residues long. Germline CDR1 SNHLY, CDR2 FYNNEI. Trimming removed 4 bases from V and 4 bases from J, with 14 bases in between. CDR3 protein: CASSGTVSSGANVLTF. The CDR3 DNA sequence: TGTGCCAGCAGTGGGACAGTTTCCTCCGGGGCCAACGTCCTGACTTTC. The variable domain in full, with the rest retrieved from reference TRBV2 and TRBJ2-6, is EPEVTQTPSHQVTQMGQEVILRCVPISNHLYFYWYRQILGQKVEFLVSFYNNEISEKSEIFDDQFSVERPDGSNFTLKIRSTKLEDSAMYFCASSGTVSSGANVLTFGAGSRLTVL.

J is TRBJ1-5 and V is TRBV28; TRBD1 aligns across 7 bases. Losses at the gene ends were 7 bases for V and 1 base for J; bases not matched to a gene: 10. This CDR3 region has 16 residues. CDR1 MDHEN and CDR2 SYDVKM come from the germline V gene. CDR3 DNA sequence: TGTGCCAGCAAAGTGGAGGGGGCTTTAAGCAATCAGCCCCAGCATTTT. Translating gives CASKVEGALSNQPQHF.

This clone has just a few counts. The chain recombines TRBV6-4 with TRBJ1-3, with D uncertain. CDR1 and CDR2 from the germline V gene are MRHNA and SNTAGT. Trimming took 2 bases from V and 2 from J, leaving 4 bases between them. This CDR3 is built from 13 residues. Here the CDR3 reads CASSDRAGNTIYF. CDR3 nucleotides: TGTGCCAGCAGTGACAGGGCTGGAAACACCATATATTTT.

V and J are TRBV13 and TRBJ2-3, with TRBD1 identical over 7 bases. V trimming: 4 bases; J trimming: 0 bases; junction bases outside the gene matches: 4. Germline V lookup: CDR1 PRHDT, CDR2 FYEKMQ (reference sequence). CDR3 size: 15 residues. CDR3 amino acids: CASSSGQPSTDTQYF. The CDR3 DNA is TGTGCCAGCAGCTCGGGACAGCCTAGCACAGATACGCAGTATTTT.

The chain recombines TRBV13 with TRBJ2-1; 9 nucleotides agree with TRBD1. CDR1 is PRHDT and CDR2 is FYEKMQ in the germline V gene (reference sequence). CDR3 length: 16 amino acids. V lost 3 bases, J lost 8 bases, and 11 bases stayed unmatched. This CDR3 is CASSLLATGGSDEQFF. The CDR3 DNA reads as TGTGCCAGCAGCTTGTTAGCGACAGGGGGAAGCGATGAGCAGTTCTTC. Full variable domain (missing parts from reference TRBV13 and TRBJ2-1): AAGVIQSPRHLIKEKRETATLKCYPIPRHDTVYWYQQGPGQDPQFLISFYEKMQSDKGSIPDRFSAQQFSDYHSELNMSSLELGDSALYFCASSLLATGGSDEQFFGPGTRLTVL.

The chain carries TRBV9 and TRBJ2-7; D is perhaps TRBD1 (6 bases). V lost 0 bases, J lost 0 bases, and 10 bases lay in between. The V gene's germline CDR1 is SGDLS and CDR2 YYNGEE. CDR3 length: 15 amino acids. The DNA for the CDR3 is TGTGCCAGCAGCGTAGGGGGGACAAGCTCCTACGAGCAGTACTTC. This gives the protein CASSVGGTSSYEQYF.

The chain couples TRBV11-2 to TRBJ2-7; D gene ambiguous. Trimming stripped 0 bases from V and 1 base from J, with 10 bases between. Germline CDR1 reads SGHAT; CDR2 reads FQNNGV. This CDR3 has 15 amino acids. The CDR3, as DNA: TGTGCCAGCAGCTTAGAGGCAGGCTCGTCCTACGAGCAGTACTTC. This codes for CASSLEAGSSYEQYF.

This clone was counted a single time. The rearrangement links TRBV27 to TRBJ2-5; 7 bases fit TRBD1. After removal of 8 bases from V and 2 bases from J, the junction contained 2 bases not matched to a gene. The CDR3 contains 12 residues. The germline gives CDR1 MNHEY, CDR2 SMNVEV (reference sequence). The CDR3 loop reads CASWGQQETQYF. In DNA, the CDR3 is TGTGCCAGCTGGGGACAGCAAGAGACCCAGTACTTC.

This chain joins TRBV5-4 and TRBJ1-4; D remains unclear. Trimming left V 1 base short and J 8 bases short, with 9 bases between. Per the germline V gene, CDR1 is SGHNT and CDR2 is YYREEE (reference sequence). The CDR3 covers 13 residues. Written as DNA, the CDR3 is TGTGCCAGCAGCTTGTGGGGAGAAGAAAAACTGTTTTTT. As protein: CASSLWGEEKLFF.

The chain recombines TRBV5-1 with TRBJ2-5; tentatively, D is TRBD1 or TRBD2 (5 bases each). Germline V gene lookup returns CDR1 SGHRS and CDR2 YFSETQ. The V gene lost 4 bases and the J gene lost 1 base, with 20 bases spanning the gap. The CDR3 spans 17 residues. The CDR3 bases are TGCGCCAGCAGCGAGGGGCCCCACAAGACGTTCCAAGAGACCCAGTACTTC. The encoded protein is CASSEGPHKTFQETQYF.

The chain couples TRBV27 to TRBJ2-7, with TRBD2 matching 8 bases. This CDR3 has 13 amino acids. Looked up from germline, CDR1 is MNHEY and CDR2 is SMNVEV (reference sequence). Losses at the gene ends were 8 bases for V and 0 bases for J; bases not matched to a gene: 3. The CDR3 reads CASATSGSYEQYF. The CDR3 DNA follows: TGTGCCAGCGCAACTAGCGGCTCCTACGAGCAGTACTTC.

The chain employs TRBV1 and TRBJ2-3; the tabulated D call, TRBD2, remains unverified against the DNA. TRBV1 constitutes a pseudogene. The CDR3 spans 18 residues. Here the CDR3 DNA reads TGCACCAGCAGCGGGACCGGCAGGGCGGGGGGGCCGACAGATACGCAGTATTTT. Translated: CTSSGTGRAGGPTDTQYF.

The gene calls are TRBV30 and TRBJ1-5; no clear D. The V gene lost 5 bases and the J gene lost 0 bases, with 14 bases spanning the gap. The CDR3 has 15 amino acids. In germline, CDR1 is GTSNPN, CDR2 SVGIG (reference sequence). CDR3 bases: TGTGCCTGGTCGATTTTCTCTAGTAGCAATCAGCCCCAGCATTTT. Translation: CAWSIFSSSNQPQHF.

V is TRBV11-2 and J is TRBJ2-4, with D perhaps matching TRBD2 (5 bases). V lost 8 bases to trimming and J lost 13 bases, with 12 bases between them. Germline CDR1 and CDR2: SGHAT and FQNNGV. CDR3 length equals 10 residues. CDR3 DNA: TGTGCCAGCGCGAAGGAGGTACAGTACTTC. Its protein product is CASAKEVQYF. Together with reference TRBV11-2 and TRBJ2-4, the CDR3 gives the full variable domain: EAGVAQSPRYKIIEKRQSVAFWCNPISGHATLYWYQQILGQGPKLLIQFQNNGVVDDSQLPKDRFSAERLKGVDSTLKIQPAKLEDSAVYLCASAKEVQYFGAGTRLSVL.

The chain links TRBV7-3 to TRBJ2-1; D is undetermined. The V gene's germline CDR1 is SGHTA and CDR2 FQGTGA. The CDR3 runs to 13 residues. V lost 2 bases and J 5 bases, leaving 7 bases between the germline ends. The DNA for the CDR3 is TGTGCCAGCAGCTTAGTATCCGACAATGAGCAGTTCTTC. Its translation: CASSLVSDNEQFF.